Shown below are 17 T cell receptor beta chains from a single sample sequenced in a study of CD8+ T cells in alopecia areata. RNA, once extracted, was reverse transcribed into cDNA for use as the sequencing template. Generated by immunoSEQ multiplex PCR, the TCRdb table keeps only in-frame clones and is missing some. The sample has about 210,000 clones; around 43% are singletons. Treatment defined: oral pan-JAK inhibitor, 5-10 mg twice daily. Specimen: CD4+ T cells sorted from blood, collected between weeks 36 and 40, from a patient treated with tofacitinib. These TCRs come from a human donor with alopecia areata.

The chain couples TRBV7-9 to TRBJ2-1; 8 bases are shared with TRBD2. The length of the CDR3 is 15 residues. Germline V gives CDR1 SEHNR, CDR2 FQNEAQ (reference sequence). The V and J ends lost 5 bases and 9 bases, in that order; junction bases with no gene match: 12. DNA of the CDR3: TGTGCCAGCAGCGAGACCGGGACTAGTTCTGGTGAGCAGTTCTTC. Amino acid sequence: CASSETGTSSGEQFF.

The chain couples TRBV4-2 to TRBJ2-7; 9 bases are a match to TRBD2. The length of the CDR3 is 17 residues. The germline V gene has CDR1 LGHNA and CDR2 YNFKEQ. Losses at the gene ends were 3 bases for V and 6 bases for J; bases not matched to a gene: 15. The CDR3 here is CASSHPRGGRASSEQYF. In nucleotides, the CDR3 is TGTGCCAGCAGCCACCCTAGGGGCGGGAGGGCCTCTAGCGAGCAGTACTTC.

This clone has just a few counts. This chain joins TRBV7-9 and TRBJ1-1; D call uncertain. Germline-derived CDR1 and CDR2 are SEHNR and FQNEAQ (reference sequence). V shed 0 bases and J shed 0 bases, with 8 bases lying between them. This CDR3 spans 15 amino acids. DNA of the CDR3: TGTGCCAGCAGCTTAGCCCCCCCTATGAACACTGAAGCTTTCTTT. This sequence encodes CASSLAPPMNTEAFF.

This clone was counted only a few times. The V call is TRBV30, the J call TRBJ1-1; 7 bases line up with TRBD1. Germline values: CDR1 GTSNPN, CDR2 SVGIG (reference sequence). The CDR3 spans 14 residues. V shed 0 bases, J shed 4 bases, and the junction held 5 bases outside the gene matches. This chain's CDR3 is CAWSVPRGPTEAFF. The CDR3 DNA reads TGTGCCTGGAGTGTACCGAGGGGGCCCACTGAAGCTTTCTTT.

This rearrangement joins TRBV30 to TRBJ1-1; D not resolved. The CDR3 spans 13 residues. The V gene's germline CDR1 is GTSNPN and CDR2 SVGIG (reference sequence). The V and J ends lost 0 bases and 1 base respectively, with 6 bases between them. The CDR3 loop is CAWSVARNTEAFF. In DNA, the CDR3 is TGTGCCTGGAGTGTGGCCAGGAACACTGAAGCTTTCTTT.

The chain employs TRBV4-3 and TRBJ2-5; D remains ambiguous. The CDR3 loop spans 15 amino acids. Trimming left V 4 bases short and J 1 base short, with 13 bases between. The V gene's germline CDR1 is LGHNA and CDR2 YSLEER. CDR3 coding DNA: TGCGCCAGCAGCCCTCAATGGGCGAGCCAAGAGACCCAGTACTTC. Its translation is CASSPQWASQETQYF.

The V and J genes are TRBV29-1 and TRBJ2-2; 7 bases align to TRBD2. Germline-derived CDR1 and CDR2 are SQVTM and ANQGSEA. The CDR3 is 14 residues long. Trimming at V came to 6 bases and at J to 0 bases, leaving 4 bases not matched to a gene. The CDR3 bases are TGCAGCGTGGGAGGGCGAACGAACACCGGGGAGCTGTTTTTT. It codes for CSVGGRTNTGELFF.

The V gene is TRBV2, the J gene TRBJ2-3, with D perhaps matching TRBD2 (5 bases). The germline V gene has CDR1 SNHLY and CDR2 FYNNEI. Deletions cut 8 bases from V and 2 bases from J, with 11 bases between. The CDR3 extends over 13 amino acids. As DNA, the CDR3 is TGTGCCAGCGCGGCGGGTTACACAGATACGCAGTATTTT. This translates into CASAAGYTDTQYF.

The V and J genes are TRBV30 and TRBJ2-3, with D uncertain. Trimming cost V 0 bases and J 8 bases, with 9 bases left between them. The length of the CDR3 is 12 residues. Germline values: CDR1 GTSNPN, CDR2 SVGIG (reference sequence). The CDR3 sequence: CAWSVPSVTQYF. For the CDR3, the DNA is TGTGCCTGGAGTGTACCCTCAGTTACGCAGTATTTT.

The V gene is TRBV27, the J gene TRBJ2-1, with D possibly matching TRBD2 (5 bases). The germline V gene encodes CDR1 MNHEY and CDR2 SMNVEV (reference sequence). Trimming removed 3 bases at V and 4 bases at J, with 13 bases between. The CDR3 has 15 residues. CDR3 DNA: TGTGCCAGCAGTTTTCCGGGGTGGTCATACAATGAGCAGTTCTTC. As protein: CASSFPGWSYNEQFF.

The chain links TRBV30 to TRBJ2-7; possibly TRBD1 or TRBD2 for D (5 bases each). The CDR3 is 13 amino acids. Germline CDR1 GTSNPN, CDR2 SVGIG (reference sequence). The CDR3 sequence is CARDSGARKEQYF. The CDR3, as DNA: TGTGCGCGAGACTCCGGGGCCCGTAAAGAGCAGTACTTC.

V usage is TRBV19 and J usage is TRBJ2-3, with 12 bases matching TRBD1. J was trimmed by 10 bases and V by 0 bases; bases with no gene match: 8. CDR3 length: 16 amino acids. CDR1 is LNHDA, CDR2 SQIVND, per germline (reference sequence). CDR3 sequence (DNA): TGTGCCAGTAGTATAGATGGGACAGGGGGCGCATCTCCGCAGTATTTT. Its translation: CASSIDGTGGASPQYF. The full variable domain, completed using reference TRBV19 and TRBJ2-3, is DGGITQSPKYLFRKEGQNVTLSCEQNLNHDAMYWYRQDPGQGLRLIYYSQIVNDFQKGDIAEGYSVSREKKESFPLTVTSAQKNPTAFYLCASSIDGTGGASPQYFGPGTRLTVL.

A few counts support this clone. The chain couples TRBV28 to TRBJ1-5; TRBD1 is a possible D gene (6 bases). The CDR3 runs to 15 residues. Germline CDR1 is MDHEN and CDR2 is SYDVKM. V was cut by 6 bases and J by 2 bases, with 14 bases left in between. The CDR3 protein is CASRPAGARNQPQHF. For the CDR3, the DNA is TGTGCCAGCAGACCCGCGGGGGCGCGCAATCAGCCCCAGCATTTT. The full variable domain, in which reference TRBV28 and TRBJ1-5 provide the parts outside the CDR3, is DVKVTQSSRYLVKRTGEKVFLECVQDMDHENMFWYRQDPGLGLRLIYFSYDVKMKEKGDIPEGYSVSREKKERFSLILESASTNQTSMYLCASRPAGARNQPQHFGDGTRLSIL.

This clone was seen a single time. The chain joins TRBV6-1 to TRBJ1-1, with unresolved D. The CDR3 spans 15 residues. CDR1 is MNHNS and CDR2 is SASEGT in the germline V gene. Between the trimmed V and J ends, which lost 3 bases and 0 bases, there was a span of 11 bases. The CDR3 DNA reads as TGTGCCAGCAGTGACATTTTGGGCATGAACACTGAAGCTTTCTTT. Residues: CASSDILGMNTEAFF.

V is TRBV30 and J is TRBJ1-2; D might be TRBD1 (5 bases). CDR1 GTSNPN and CDR2 SVGIG come from the germline V gene (reference sequence). The V end was cut by 0 bases, the J end by 8 bases, with 19 bases between. This CDR3 contains 15 residues. This CDR3 is CAWSVQGTPYKGYTF. The CDR3 bases are TGTGCCTGGAGTGTACAAGGGACGCCCTACAAGGGCTACACCTTC.

V is TRBV30 and J is TRBJ1-1; TRBD1 might be the D (5 bases). Trimming removed 2 bases at V and 6 bases at J, with 22 bases between. The CDR3 runs 16 residues. Looked up from germline, CDR1 is GTSNPN and CDR2 is SVGIG (reference sequence). CDR3 protein: CAWSRPPGPPGAEAFF. The CDR3 nucleotides are TGTGCCTGGAGTAGACCTCCGGGACCCCCGGGGGCTGAAGCTTTCTTT.

The rearrangement links TRBV29-1 to TRBJ2-6; D not certain. Trimming removed 7 bases from V and 3 bases from J, with 7 bases in between. CDR3 size: 12 residues. The germline gives CDR1 SQVTM, CDR2 ANQGSEA. The CDR3 DNA follows: TGCAGCGCCAGACATGGGGCCAACGTCCTGACTTTC. Protein: CSARHGANVLTF.